This record concerns one T cell receptor (beta chain) sequence. These data come from a study of T cell changes during pregnancy in multiple sclerosis. The CDR3 is 15 amino acids. Germline CDR1 and CDR2: SGHDT and YYEEEE. The ends lost 2 bases at V and 4 bases at J; junction bases unmatched: 6. Generated by immunoSEQ multiplex PCR, the TCRdb table keeps only in-frame clones and is missing some. This sample has 30,000 or so clones, with 85% found just once. J is TRBJ2-3 and V is TRBV5-6; 8 nucleotides agree with TRBD2. This material consisted of CD8+ T cells from peripheral blood mononuclear cells, taken after pregnancy. This receptor was identified in a female donor with multiple sclerosis, enrolled in a pregnancy study. This CDR3 reads CASSFQRGGSDTQYF. The CDR3 region has the DNA TGTGCCAGCAGCTTTCAACGGGGGGGGTCAGATACGCAGTATTTT.